This is a list of T cell receptor beta chains from one sample in a study of T-cell memory formation after mild COVID-19. TCRdb used MiXCR to reprocess the 5' RACE reads, holding one entry per CDR3 protein. In the table there are 150,000 to 200,000 distinct CDR3 sequences, 10% to 15% of which are singletons. The sequencing input was PBMCs or a T cell subset sorted from them (not recorded which). These receptors were taken from a man aged 18 to 30 who had mild COVID-19 (a few samples of this study predate the infection). Cell type and time point are not known. Each CDR3 is given with its conserved first and last residue. A D gene is named only where the DNA matches it firmly. The size of a clone is reported for some rows only, either as once, few or many, or as a class for expanded clones.

>.|TRBD1|TRBV10-3|TRBJ1-1
TGTGCCATCAGTCCCCCGGGACAGGGGACTGAAGCTTTCTTT
CAISPPGQGTEAFF
>many|TRBD2|TRBV12-3/TRBV12-4|TRBJ2-2
TGTGCCAGCAGCCCAAGGACTAGCGGGGTCGACGGGGAGCTGTTTTTT
CASSPRTSGVDGELFF
>few|.|TRBV6-2/TRBV6-3|TRBJ2-5
TGTGCCAGCAGTTACACGGGACTTCTAGGACCTTCGGGCGAGACCCAGTACTTC
CASSYTGLLGPSGETQYF
>.|.|TRBV7-2|TRBJ1-5
TGTGCCAGCAGCGCCCGGGGGTATAGCAATCAGCCCCAGCATTTT
CASSARGYSNQPQHF
>.|.|TRBV5-1|TRBJ2-2
TGCGCCAGCAGCTTGGCCGGTGGAGAGAACACCGGGGAGCTGTTTTTT
CASSLAGGENTGELFF
>.|.|TRBV19|TRBJ1-1
TGTGCCAGTAGTACCAAGGCCCGGGACATATTCGAAGCTTTCTTT
CASSTKARDIFEAFF
>.|.|TRBV11-2|TRBJ2-1
TGTGCCAGCAGCCACGGCCGGGGTTGGGACAATGAGCAGTTCTTC
CASSHGRGWDNEQFF
>few|.|TRBV7-9|TRBJ1-1
TGTGCCACCAAGCTGATGGACACTGAAGCTTTCTTT
CATKLMDTEAFF
>few|.|TRBV7-2|TRBJ2-1
TGTGCCAGCAGCTTAGAGGCGGGACCTAATGAGCAGTTCTTC
CASSLEAGPNEQFF
>few|TRBD1|TRBV19|TRBJ2-1
TGTGCCAGTAGTACCCGGACAGGCTCAAATGAGCAGTTCTTC
CASSTRTGSNEQFF
>few|TRBD2|TRBV24-1|TRBJ2-3
TGTGCCACCAGTGATGCTACCGGGACTAAAGAAGATACGCAGTATTTT
CATSDATGTKEDTQYF
>.|.|TRBV4-2|TRBJ2-1
TGTGCCAGCAGCCAAGATGGGGTCAGCGGTTCCTACAATGAGCAGTTCTTC
CASSQDGVSGSYNEQFF
>.|.|TRBV7-2|TRBJ2-1
TGTGCCAGCAGCCCCGCGAGCGGAGCTTACAATGAGCAGTTCTTC
CASSPASGAYNEQFF
>.|TRBD1|TRBV7-8|TRBJ1-5
TGTGCCAGCAGCTTAGCGTGGGGACAGGGTGCGCCCCAGCATTTT
CASSLAWGQGAPQHF
>.|TRBD1|TRBV4-2|TRBJ1-1
TGTGCCAGCAGCCAAGTCGACAGGGTGAACACTGAAGCTTTCTTT
CASSQVDRVNTEAFF